This T cell receptor beta chain is from a study of blood T cell repertoires in COVID-19. Study-level information: The cDNA or gDNA used as material had been derived from T cells, B-cell-depleted T cells, or PBMCs.

Adults between about 18 and 95 years of age took part from about two dozen US areas. In Cohort 3, a recovered donor had either two negative PCRs, clearance, or symptom resolution. As processed by the authors: Quantification of nucleated cells was approximated via reference gene primer amplification. Sequencing was performed with immunoSEQ multiplex PCR; in TCRdb, only in-frame clones are kept and a portion is missing. The V and J calls and the clone size are those of that table, but D and trimming were determined from the DNA. The sample has roughly 200,000 clones, roughly 85% seen once; the top ten hold around a sixth. Sequencing was carried out using PBMCs or T cells enriched from blood (not recorded which). The clonotype was recovered from a man in his forties who had recovered from COVID-19.

Here the CDR3 DNA reads TGTGCCAGCAGCTTAACCCTAGATTTCCGCGAGCAGTTCTTC. It translates to CASSLTLDFREQFF. This chain uses TRBV3-1 (or the pseudogene TRBV3-2) with TRBJ2-1; no clear D gene. With 5 bases removed from V and 10 bases from J, the gap between germline ends came to 18 bases. The germline V gene has CDR1 LGHDT and CDR2 YNNKEL (reference sequence). The CDR3 sequence is 14 residues long.